This is a list of T cell receptor beta chains from one sample in a study of blood T cells in healthy people across ages. TCRdb recomputed calls from the 5' RACE reads with MiXCR, one row per CDR3 protein. The sample includes about 1.4 million distinct CDR3 sequences, 45% to 70% of them seen just once. The sample comprised blood. Every receptor here comes from a man in his late teens or twenties in good health. Both conserved end residues are part of each CDR3. A D gene is named only where the DNA matches it firmly. Clone size is not always given. Where it is, it says once, few, many or a class for expanded clones.

CDR3	DNA	V	J	size	D
CSAINPRGEDTEAFF	TGCAGTGCTATAAACCCACGGGGGGAGGACACTGAAGCTTTCTTT	TRBV20-1	TRBJ1-1	NA	NA
CASSQGLAGGIYTDTQYF	TGTGCCAGCAGCCAGGGACTAGCGGGGGGGATTTACACAGATACGCAGTATTTT	TRBV3-1	TRBJ2-3	NA	TRBD2
CASSLWPALMGGQNIQYF	TGCGCCAGCAGCTTATGGCCAGCTTTGATGGGGGGCCAAAACATTCAGTACTTC	TRBV5-1	TRBJ2-4	NA	NA
CASSSGDRRTGEQYF	TGTGCCAGCAGTTCCGGGGACCGAAGAACCGGGGAGCAGTACTTC	TRBV28	TRBJ2-7	NA	NA
CSVRGGLRSTDTQYF	TGCAGCGTAAGGGGCGGGTTACGGAGCACAGATACGCAGTATTTT	TRBV29-1	TRBJ2-3	few	NA
CSARVTGDTLYYNEQFF	TGCAGTGCTAGAGTCACAGGGGACACTCTCTACTACAATGAGCAGTTCTTC	TRBV20-1	TRBJ2-1	few	TRBD1
CSVEPWTDYNEQFF	TGCAGCGTTGAACCCTGGACAGACTACAATGAGCAGTTCTTC	TRBV29-1	TRBJ2-1	few	NA
CASMTGGHGYTF	TGTGCCAGTATGACAGGTGGCCATGGCTACACCTTC	TRBV27	TRBJ1-2	NA	NA
CASSLFLVQGATYEQYF	TGTGCCAGCAGTTTATTTTTGGTGCAGGGGGCTACCTACGAGCAGTACTTC	TRBV12-3/TRBV12-4	TRBJ2-7	NA	TRBD1
CASGLSSTGGEETQYF	TGTGCTAGTGGTTTGTCATCGACAGGGGGGGAAGAGACCCAGTACTTC	TRBV12-5	TRBJ2-5	NA	TRBD1
CSAREGRDTQYF	TGCAGTGCTAGAGAGGGCCGGGATACGCAGTATTTT	TRBV20-1	TRBJ2-3	NA	NA
CASSPPGTEYYGYTF	TGTGCCAGCAGCCCACCTGGGACGGAGTATTATGGCTACACCTTC	TRBV12-3/TRBV12-4	TRBJ1-2	few	NA
CASSPVSNEKLFF	TGTGCCAGCAGTCCCGTCTCTAATGAAAAACTGTTTTTT	TRBV6-5	TRBJ1-4	NA	NA
CASSGLFSKGSGSGEQFF	TGCGCCAGCAGTGGCCTGTTTTCGAAGGGTTCGGGTAGCGGTGAGCAGTTCTTC	TRBV10-2	TRBJ2-1	NA	NA
CASSYQPPTGWEYSEQFF	TGTGCCAGCAGTTACCAACCGCCTACTGGATGGGAATATAGTGAGCAGTTCTTC	TRBV12-3/TRBV12-4	TRBJ2-1	NA	NA
CASSGRARVFDEQFF	TGTGCCAGCAGCGGGAGGGCCCGGGTTTTTGATGAGCAGTTCTTC	TRBV9	TRBJ2-1	few	NA